What follows is one T cell receptor (beta chain) and its context. Its target is not known. The data belong to a study of graft-versus-host responses after intestinal transplantation. Study-level results: Investigators detected GvH clones in recipient marrow, with some emerging earlier in ileum or blood. High graft-versus-host to host-versus-graft clonal ratios were seen in allografts of patients with graft-donor T cell macrochimerism.

Germline V gives CDR1 SGHVS, CDR2 FNYEAQ. The CDR3 has 15 amino acids. J lost 4 bases, V lost 3 bases, and 7 bases had no gene match. The assay was immunoSEQ multiplex PCR, and TCRdb's table has in-frame clones only and misses some. Among 30,000 to 45,000 clones listed, roughly 87% were seen once. The chain employs TRBV7-6 and TRBJ1-2; the match to TRBD1 covers 8 bases. The source was PBMCs, collected 1070 days after transplant. The TCR originated in a human patient who received an intestinal transplant, so some T cells may come from the graft donor. CDR3 region: CASSLTGEWGYGYTF. CDR3 in DNA: TGTGCCAGCAGCTTGACAGGGGAGTGGGGCTATGGCTACACCTTC. The entire variable domain, with the rest obtained from reference TRBV7-6 and TRBJ1-2, is as follows: GAGVSQSPRYKVTKRGQDVALRCDPISGHVSLYWYRQALGQGPEFLTYFNYEAQQDKSGLPNDRFSAERPEGSISTLTIQRTEQRDSAMYRCASSLTGEWGYGYTFGSGTRLTVV.